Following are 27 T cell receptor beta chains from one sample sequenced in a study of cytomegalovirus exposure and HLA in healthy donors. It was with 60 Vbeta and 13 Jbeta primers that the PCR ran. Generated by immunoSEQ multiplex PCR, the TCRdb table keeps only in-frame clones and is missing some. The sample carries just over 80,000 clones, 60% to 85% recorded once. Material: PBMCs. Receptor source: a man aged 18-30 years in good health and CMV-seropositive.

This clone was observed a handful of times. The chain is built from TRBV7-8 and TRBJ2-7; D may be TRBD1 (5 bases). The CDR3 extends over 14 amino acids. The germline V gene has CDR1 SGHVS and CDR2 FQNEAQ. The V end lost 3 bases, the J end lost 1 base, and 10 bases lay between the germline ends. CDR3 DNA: TGTGCCAGCAGCTTGGACATTAAATCCTACGAGCAGTACTTC. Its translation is CASSLDIKSYEQYF. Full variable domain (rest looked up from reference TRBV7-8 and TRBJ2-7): GAGVSQSPRYKVAKRGQDVALRCDPISGHVSLFWYQQALGQGPEFLTYFQNEAQLDKSGLPSDRFFAERPEGSVSTLKIQRTQQEDSAVYLCASSLDIKSYEQYFGPGTRLTVT.

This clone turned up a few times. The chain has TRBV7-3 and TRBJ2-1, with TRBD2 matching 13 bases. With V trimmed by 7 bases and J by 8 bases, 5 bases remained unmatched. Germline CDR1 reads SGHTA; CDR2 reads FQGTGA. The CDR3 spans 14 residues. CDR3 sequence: CASTTSGRYDEQFF. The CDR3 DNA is TGTGCCAGCACGACTAGCGGGAGGTACGATGAGCAGTTCTTC.

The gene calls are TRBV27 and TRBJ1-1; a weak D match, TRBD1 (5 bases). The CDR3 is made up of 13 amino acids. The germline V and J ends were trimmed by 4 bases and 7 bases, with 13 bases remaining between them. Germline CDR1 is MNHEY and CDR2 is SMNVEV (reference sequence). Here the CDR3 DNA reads TGTGCCAGCAGTTCGGGGGGACTTTTTGAAGCTTTCTTT. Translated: CASSSGGLFEAFF.

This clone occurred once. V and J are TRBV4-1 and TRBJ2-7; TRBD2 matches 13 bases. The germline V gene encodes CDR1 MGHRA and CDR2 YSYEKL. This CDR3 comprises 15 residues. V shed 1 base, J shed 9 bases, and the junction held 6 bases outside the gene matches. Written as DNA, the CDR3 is TGCGCCAGCAGCCAAGGGACTAGCGGGAGCAGGGTGCAGTACTTC. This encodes CASSQGTSGSRVQYF.

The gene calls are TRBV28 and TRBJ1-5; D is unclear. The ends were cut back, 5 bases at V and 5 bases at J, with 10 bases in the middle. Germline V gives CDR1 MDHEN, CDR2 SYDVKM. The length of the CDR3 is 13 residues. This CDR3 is CASSPSRDQPQHF. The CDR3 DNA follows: TGTGCCAGCAGTCCTTCCCGCGATCAGCCCCAGCATTTT.

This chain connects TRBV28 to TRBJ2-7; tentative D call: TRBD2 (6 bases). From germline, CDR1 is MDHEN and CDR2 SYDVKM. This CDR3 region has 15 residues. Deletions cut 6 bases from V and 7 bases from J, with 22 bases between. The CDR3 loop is CASSTGDLKVWEQYF. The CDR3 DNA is TGTGCCAGCAGCACCGGGGACTTGAAGGTGTGGGAGCAGTACTTC.

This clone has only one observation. The CDR3 is CASSVQGQGYEQYF. The CDR3 DNA is TGTGCCAGCAGTGTGCAGGGGCAAGGCTACGAGCAGTACTTC. This chain joins TRBV2 and TRBJ2-7; the D gene is possibly TRBD1 (6 bases). This CDR3 is 14 amino acids long. Trimming shortened V by 4 bases and J by 3 bases, and 13 bases separated the two germline ends. The germline V gene has CDR1 SNHLY and CDR2 FYNNEI.

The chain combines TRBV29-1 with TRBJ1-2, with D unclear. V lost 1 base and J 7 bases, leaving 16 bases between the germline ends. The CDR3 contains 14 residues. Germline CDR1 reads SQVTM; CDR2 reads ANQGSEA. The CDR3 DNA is TGCAGCGTTGAAGCTCCAACAGTTCTTGGTGGCTACACCTTC. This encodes CSVEAPTVLGGYTF.

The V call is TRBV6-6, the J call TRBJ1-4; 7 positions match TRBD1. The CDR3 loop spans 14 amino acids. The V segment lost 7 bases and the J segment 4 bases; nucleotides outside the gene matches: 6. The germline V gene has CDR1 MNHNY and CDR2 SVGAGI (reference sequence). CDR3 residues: CASKTGVGNEKLFF. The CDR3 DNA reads TGTGCCAGCAAAACAGGGGTTGGTAATGAAAAACTGTTTTTT.

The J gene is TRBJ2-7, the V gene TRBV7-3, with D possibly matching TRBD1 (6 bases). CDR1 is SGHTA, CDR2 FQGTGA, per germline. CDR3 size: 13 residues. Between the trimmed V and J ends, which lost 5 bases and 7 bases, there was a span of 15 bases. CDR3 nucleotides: TGTGCCAGCAGCGCCGCCCCCAGGGGTGAGCAGTACTTC. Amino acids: CASSAAPRGEQYF.

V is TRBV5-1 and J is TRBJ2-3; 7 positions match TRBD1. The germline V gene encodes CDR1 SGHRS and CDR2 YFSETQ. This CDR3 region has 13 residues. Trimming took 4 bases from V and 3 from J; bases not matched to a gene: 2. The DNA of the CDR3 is TGCGCCAGCAGCCGGGACAGAACAGATACGCAGTATTTT. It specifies CASSRDRTDTQYF.

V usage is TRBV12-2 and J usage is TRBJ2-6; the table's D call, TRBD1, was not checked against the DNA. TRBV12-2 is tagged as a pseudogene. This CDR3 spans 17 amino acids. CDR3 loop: CASRFQGALAGANVLTF. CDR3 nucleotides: TGTGCAAGTCGATTCCAGGGGGCTCTGGCTGGGGCCAACGTCCTGACTTTC.

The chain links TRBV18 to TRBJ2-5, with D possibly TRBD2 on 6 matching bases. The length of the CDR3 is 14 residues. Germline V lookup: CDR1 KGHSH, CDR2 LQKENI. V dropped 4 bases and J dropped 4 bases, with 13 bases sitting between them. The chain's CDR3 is CASSLGGLSETQYF. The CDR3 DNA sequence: TGTGCCAGCTCACTAGGAGGGTTGTCAGAGACCCAGTACTTC.

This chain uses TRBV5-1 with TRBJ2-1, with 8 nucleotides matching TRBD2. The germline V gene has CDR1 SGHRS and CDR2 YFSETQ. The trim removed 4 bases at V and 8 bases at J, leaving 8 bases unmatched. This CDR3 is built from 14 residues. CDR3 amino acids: CASSRGGNGHEQFF. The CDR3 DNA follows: TGCGCCAGCAGCCGGGGGGGTAACGGCCATGAGCAGTTCTTC.

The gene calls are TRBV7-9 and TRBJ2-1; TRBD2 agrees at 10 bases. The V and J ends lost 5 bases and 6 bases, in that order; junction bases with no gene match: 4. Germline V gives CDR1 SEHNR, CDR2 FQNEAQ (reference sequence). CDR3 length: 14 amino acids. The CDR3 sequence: CASSQGLATNEQFF. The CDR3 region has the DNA TGTGCCAGCAGCCAGGGACTAGCGACCAATGAGCAGTTCTTC.

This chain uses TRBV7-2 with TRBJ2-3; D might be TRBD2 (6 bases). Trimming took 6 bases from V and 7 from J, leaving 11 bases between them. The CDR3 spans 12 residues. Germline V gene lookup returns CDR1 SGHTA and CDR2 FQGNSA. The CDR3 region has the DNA TGTGCCAGCAGTTCCGGGACTTATACGCAGTATTTT. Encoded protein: CASSSGTYTQYF.

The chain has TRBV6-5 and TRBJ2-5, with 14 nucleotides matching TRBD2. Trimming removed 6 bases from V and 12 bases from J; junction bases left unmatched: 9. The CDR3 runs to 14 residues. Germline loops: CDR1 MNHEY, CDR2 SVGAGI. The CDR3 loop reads CASSLPGTSGRKYF. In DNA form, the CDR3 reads TGTGCCAGCAGCCTACCTGGGACTAGCGGGAGAAAGTACTTC.

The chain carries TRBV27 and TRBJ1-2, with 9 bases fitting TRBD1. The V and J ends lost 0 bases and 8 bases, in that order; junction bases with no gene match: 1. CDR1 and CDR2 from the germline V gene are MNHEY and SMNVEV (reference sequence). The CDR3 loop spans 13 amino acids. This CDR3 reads CASSLSGTGGYTF. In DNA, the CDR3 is TGTGCCAGCAGTTTATCGGGGACAGGGGGCTACACCTTC.

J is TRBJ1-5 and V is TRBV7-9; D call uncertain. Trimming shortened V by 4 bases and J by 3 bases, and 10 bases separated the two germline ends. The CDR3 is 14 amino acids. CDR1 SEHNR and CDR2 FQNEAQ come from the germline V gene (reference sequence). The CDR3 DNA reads TGTGCCAGCAGCTCGGGTGGCCCCAATCAGCCCCAGCATTTT. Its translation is CASSSGGPNQPQHF. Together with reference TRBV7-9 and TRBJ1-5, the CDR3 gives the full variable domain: DTGVSQNPRHKITKRGQNVTFRCDPISEHNRLYWYRQTLGQGPEFLTYFQNEAQLEKSRLLSDRFSAERPKGSFSTLEIQRTEQGDSAMYLCASSSGGPNQPQHFGDGTRLSIL.

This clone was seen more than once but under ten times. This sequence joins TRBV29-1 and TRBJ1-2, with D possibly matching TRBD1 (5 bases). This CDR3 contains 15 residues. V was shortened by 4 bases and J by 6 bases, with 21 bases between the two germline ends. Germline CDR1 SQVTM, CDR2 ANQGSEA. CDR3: CSVVDGTFNMNGYTF. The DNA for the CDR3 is TGCAGCGTTGTGGACGGGACTTTCAATATGAATGGCTACACCTTC.

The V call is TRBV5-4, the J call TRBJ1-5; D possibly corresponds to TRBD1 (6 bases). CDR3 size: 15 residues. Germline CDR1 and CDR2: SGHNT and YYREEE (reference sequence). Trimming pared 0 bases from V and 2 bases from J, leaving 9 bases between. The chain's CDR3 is CASSLGGGRNQPQHF. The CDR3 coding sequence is TGTGCCAGCAGCTTGGGGGGGGGCCGCAATCAGCCCCAGCATTTT.

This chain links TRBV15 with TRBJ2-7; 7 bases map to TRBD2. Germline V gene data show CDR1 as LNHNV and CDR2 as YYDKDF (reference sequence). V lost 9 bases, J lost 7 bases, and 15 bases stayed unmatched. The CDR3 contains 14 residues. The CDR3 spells CATATGRGGLEQYF. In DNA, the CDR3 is TGTGCCACTGCAACTGGGCGCGGGGGATTAGAGCAGTACTTC. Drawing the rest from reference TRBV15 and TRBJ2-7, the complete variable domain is DAMVIQNPRYQVTQFGKPVTLSCSQTLNHNVMYWYQQKSSQAPKLLFHYYDKDFNNEADTPDNFQSRRPNTSFCFLDIRSPGLGDTAMYLCATATGRGGLEQYFGPGTRLTVT.

DNA for the CDR3: TGTGCCAGCAGTTTCCGCCCGACAGGGACGAACACTGAAGCTTTCTTT. This codes for CASSFRPTGTNTEAFF. The J gene is TRBJ1-1, the V gene TRBV6-5; TRBD1 matches 7 bases. This CDR3 comprises 16 residues. Germline V gives CDR1 MNHEY, CDR2 SVGAGI. The junction had 9 bases not matched to a gene; V was cut back by 4 bases and J by 1 base.

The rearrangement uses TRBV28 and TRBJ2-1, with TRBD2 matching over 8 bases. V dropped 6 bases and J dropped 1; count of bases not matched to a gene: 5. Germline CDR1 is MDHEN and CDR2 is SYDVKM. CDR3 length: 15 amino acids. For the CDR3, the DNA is TGTGCCAGCAGAACGGGCGGGAGGTCCTACAATGAGCAGTTCTTC. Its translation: CASRTGGRSYNEQFF. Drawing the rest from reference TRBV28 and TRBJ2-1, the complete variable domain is DVKVTQSSRYLVKRTGEKVFLECVQDMDHENMFWYRQDPGLGLRLIYFSYDVKMKEKGDIPEGYSVSREKKERFSLILESASTNQTSMYLCASRTGGRSYNEQFFGPGTRLTVL.

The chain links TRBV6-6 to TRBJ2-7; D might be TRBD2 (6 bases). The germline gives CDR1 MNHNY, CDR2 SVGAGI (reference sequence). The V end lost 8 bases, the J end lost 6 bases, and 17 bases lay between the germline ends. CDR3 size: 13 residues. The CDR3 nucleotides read TGTGCCAGCGACGGAGGGCCGCGGAGCGAGCAGTACTTC. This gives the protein CASDGGPRSEQYF.

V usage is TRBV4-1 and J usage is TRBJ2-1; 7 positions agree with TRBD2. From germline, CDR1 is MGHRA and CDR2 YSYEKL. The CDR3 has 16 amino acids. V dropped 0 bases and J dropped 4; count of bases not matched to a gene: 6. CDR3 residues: CASSQDRLAVYNEQFF. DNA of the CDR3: TGCGCCAGCAGCCAAGATCGGCTAGCGGTATACAATGAGCAGTTCTTC.

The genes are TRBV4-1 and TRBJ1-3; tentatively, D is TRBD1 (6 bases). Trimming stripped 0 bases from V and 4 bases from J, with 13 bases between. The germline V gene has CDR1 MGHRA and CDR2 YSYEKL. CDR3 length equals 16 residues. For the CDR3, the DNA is TGCGCCAGCAGCCAAGAGCAACAGGGATCGGGAAACACCATATATTTT. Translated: CASSQEQQGSGNTIYF.